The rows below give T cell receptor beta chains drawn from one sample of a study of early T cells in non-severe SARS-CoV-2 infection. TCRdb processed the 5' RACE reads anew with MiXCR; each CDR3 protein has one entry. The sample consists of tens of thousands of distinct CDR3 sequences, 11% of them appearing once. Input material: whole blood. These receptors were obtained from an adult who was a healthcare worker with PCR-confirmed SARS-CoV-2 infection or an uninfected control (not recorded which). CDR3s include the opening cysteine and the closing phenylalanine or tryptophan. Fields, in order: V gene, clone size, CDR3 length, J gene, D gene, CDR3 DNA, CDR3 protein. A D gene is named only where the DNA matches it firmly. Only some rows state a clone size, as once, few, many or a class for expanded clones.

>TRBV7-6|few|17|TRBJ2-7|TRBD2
TGTGCCAGCAGCTTAGCTCCGACTAGCGGGTGGTCCTACGAGCAGTACTTC
CASSLAPTSGWSYEQYF
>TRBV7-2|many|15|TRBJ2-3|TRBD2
TGTGCCAGCAGCTCCAACGGGGCTAGCGGCAGGATGCAGTATTTT
CASSSNGASGRMQYF
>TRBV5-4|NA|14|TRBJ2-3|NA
TGTGCCAGCAGCTTGTATGGAGGCACAGATACGCAGTATTTT
CASSLYGGTDTQYF
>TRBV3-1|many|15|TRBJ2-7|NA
TGTGCCAGCAGCCAAAGTTTAGGGGGGGGCCACGAGCAGTACTTC
CASSQSLGGGHEQYF
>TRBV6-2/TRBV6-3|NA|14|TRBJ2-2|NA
TGTGCCAGCAGTTACAGGCCGAACACCGGGGAGCTGTTTTTT
CASSYRPNTGELFF
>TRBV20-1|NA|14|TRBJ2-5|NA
TGCAGTGCTAGGACGGACTACGAACGGGAGACCCAGTACTTC
CSARTDYERETQYF
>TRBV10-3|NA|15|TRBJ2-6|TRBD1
TGTGCCAGCCACCCGACAGGGTCAGGGGCCAACGTCCTGACTTTC
CASHPTGSGANVLTF
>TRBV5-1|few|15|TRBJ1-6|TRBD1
TGCGCCAGCAGCCCGGGACAGGTGGGGCGATCACCCCTCCACTTT
CASSPGQVGRSPLHF
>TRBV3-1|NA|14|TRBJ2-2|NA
TGTGCCAGCAGCCAAGATCCCGCAGCCGGGGAGCTGTTTTTT
CASSQDPAAGELFF
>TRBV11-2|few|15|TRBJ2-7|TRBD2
TGTGCCAGCAGCTCGGGAGCGGGGGGTTCCTACGAGCAGTACTTC
CASSSGAGGSYEQYF
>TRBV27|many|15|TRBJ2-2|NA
TGTGCCAGCAGTTTGTCGGGTCCGAGCACCGGGGAGCTGTTTTTT
CASSLSGPSTGELFF
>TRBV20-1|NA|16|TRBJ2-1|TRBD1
TGCAGTGCTAGACAACCCGGGACAGGGGGGTGGAATGAGCAGTTCTTC
CSARQPGTGGWNEQFF
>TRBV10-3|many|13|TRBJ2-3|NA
TGTGCCATCAGGCTAGCGCCGCCAGATACGCAGTATTTT
CAIRLAPPDTQYF
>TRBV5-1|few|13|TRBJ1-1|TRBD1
TGCGCCAGCAGCTTGCGGTGGGACAGCGAAGCTTTCTTT
CASSLRWDSEAFF
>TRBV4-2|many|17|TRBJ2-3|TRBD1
TGTGCCAGCAGCCATGCGCCGGGACAGGGTTGGACAGATACGCAGTATTTT
CASSHAPGQGWTDTQYF
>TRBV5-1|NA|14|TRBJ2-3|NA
TGCGCCAGCAGGGGGCTGGGGGCATCAGATACGCAGTATTTT
CASRGLGASDTQYF
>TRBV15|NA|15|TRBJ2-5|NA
TGTGCCACCAGCAGAGTGGCTAGCCCACAAGAGACCCAGTACTTC
CATSRVASPQETQYF
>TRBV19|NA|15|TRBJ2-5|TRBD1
TGTGCCAGTAGTATAGATTGGGGACAGGCTGGGACCCAGTACTTC
CASSIDWGQAGTQYF